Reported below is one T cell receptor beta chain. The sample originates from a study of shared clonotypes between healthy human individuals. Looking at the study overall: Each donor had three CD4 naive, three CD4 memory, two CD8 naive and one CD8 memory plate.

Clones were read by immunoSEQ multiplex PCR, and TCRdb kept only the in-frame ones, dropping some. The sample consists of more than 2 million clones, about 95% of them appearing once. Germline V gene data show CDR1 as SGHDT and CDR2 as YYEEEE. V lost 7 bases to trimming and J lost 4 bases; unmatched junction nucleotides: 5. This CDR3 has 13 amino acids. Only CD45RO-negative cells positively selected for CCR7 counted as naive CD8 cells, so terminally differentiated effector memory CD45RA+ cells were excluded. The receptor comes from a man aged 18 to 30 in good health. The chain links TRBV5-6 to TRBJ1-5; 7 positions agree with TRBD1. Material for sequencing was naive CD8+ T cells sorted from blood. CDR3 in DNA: TGTGCCAGCGGGCAGGGGGAAAATCAGCCCCAGCATTTT. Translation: CASGQGENQPQHF.